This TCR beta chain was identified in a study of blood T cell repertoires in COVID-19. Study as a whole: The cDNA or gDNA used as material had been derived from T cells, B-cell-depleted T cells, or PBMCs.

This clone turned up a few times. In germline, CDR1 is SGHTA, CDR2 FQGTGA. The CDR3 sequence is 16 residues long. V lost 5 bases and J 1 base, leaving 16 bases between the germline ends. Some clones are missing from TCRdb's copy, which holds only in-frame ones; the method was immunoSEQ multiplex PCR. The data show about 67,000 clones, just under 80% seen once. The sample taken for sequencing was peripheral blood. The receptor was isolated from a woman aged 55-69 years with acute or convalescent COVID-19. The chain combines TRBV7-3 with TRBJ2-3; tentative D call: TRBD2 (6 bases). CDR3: CASSPAMGGGTDTQYF. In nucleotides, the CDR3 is TGTGCCAGCAGCCCCGCTATGGGGGGAGGCACAGATACGCAGTATTTT.